A selection of T cell receptor beta chains follows, all from one sample in a study of cytomegalovirus exposure and HLA in healthy donors. Assay: immunoSEQ multiplex PCR; the TCRdb copy retains only in-frame clones and omits some. The sample has about 51,000 clones; roughly four fifths are singletons. The sample was PBMCs. Receptor source: a boy aged 10-17 years in good health and CMV-seropositive. Both conserved end residues are part of each CDR3. The order of the fields is D gene, clone size, CDR3 length, V gene, J gene, CDR3 protein, CDR3 DNA. The D gene is left open where the match is weak. Size tells how often a clone was seen (once, few, many) or the class of an expanded clone, and some rows leave it out.

>.|few|14|TRBV5-1|TRBJ2-1
CASSPWGPPNEQFF
TGCGCCAGCAGCCCTTGGGGGCCACCAAATGAGCAGTTCTTC
>.|.|13|TRBV27|TRBJ1-6
CASSRQGNSPLHF
TGTGCCAGCAGTCGGCAGGGTAATTCACCCCTCCACTTT
>TRBD1|.|12|TRBV6-5|TRBJ1-2
CASSYTGDGYTF
TGTGCCAGCAGTTACACAGGGGATGGCTACACCTTC
>.|.|13|TRBV18|TRBJ1-1
CASSTIEDTEAFF
TGTGCCAGCTCAACGATAGAAGACACTGAAGCTTTCTTT
>.|few|13|TRBV7-9|TRBJ1-1
CASSERNEAEAFF
TGTGCCAGCAGCGAGCGTAATGAGGCTGAAGCTTTCTTT
>.|.|13|TRBV7-9|TRBJ1-1
CSSSPETRLEAFF
TGTTCCAGCAGCCCTGAGACTCGGCTTGAAGCTTTCTTT
>.|few|16|TRBV4-2|TRBJ1-1
CASSQEGVYLGDEAFF
TGTGCCAGCAGCCAAGAGGGAGTATACCTCGGGGATGAAGCTTTCTTT
>TRBD2|.|17|TRBV4-2|TRBJ2-5
CASSQNLAGSLQETQYF
TGTGCCAGCAGCCAGAACCTAGCGGGGAGCCTCCAAGAGACCCAGTACTTC
>.|.|13|TRBV7-9|TRBJ2-7
CASSSDIAYEQYF
TGTGCCAGCAGCTCAGACATTGCCTACGAGCAGTACTTC
>.|once|13|TRBV6-4|TRBJ1-2
CASSDSENQLYTF
TGTGCCAGCAGTGACTCGGAGAATCAACTCTACACCTTC
>TRBD2|.|15|TRBV25-1|TRBJ2-1
CASSEVAGLRNEQFF
TGTGCCAGCAGTGAAGTAGCGGGCTTGCGTAATGAGCAGTTCTTC
>TRBD1|once|14|TRBV7-8|TRBJ2-3
CASSSGQGTDTQYF
TGTGCCAGCAGCTCCGGACAGGGGACAGATACGCAGTATTTT
>TRBD2|few|13|TRBV5-4|TRBJ2-7
CASRASGTYEQYF
TGTGCCAGCAGGGCTAGCGGGACCTACGAGCAGTACTTC
>.|.|13|TRBV19|TRBJ2-7
CATLGGPSYEQYF
TGTGCCACCTTGGGGGGGCCCTCCTACGAGCAGTACTTC
>.|once|12|TRBV6-1|TRBJ2-7
CASSERGNEQYF
TGTGCCAGCAGTGAAAGGGGGAACGAGCAGTACTTC
>.|.|16|TRBV7-8|TRBJ2-7
CASSLVESPVNYEQYF
TGTGCCAGCAGCTTGGTGGAGTCCCCCGTTAATTACGAGCAGTACTTC
>TRBD2|.|14|TRBV13|TRBJ2-4
CASSILAGRNIQYF
TGTGCCAGCAGCATTCTAGCGGGGCGGAACATTCAGTACTTC
>.|.|13|TRBV19|TRBJ1-6
CASSTSGVSPLHF
TGTGCCAGTAGTACGTCAGGGGTTTCACCCCTCCACTTT
>.|.|14|TRBV7-9|TRBJ1-1
CASSFDSLGTRAFF
TGTGCCAGCAGCTTTGACTCGCTCGGCACGAGAGCTTTCTTT
>.|.|14|TRBV29-1|TRBJ1-1
CSVEKQGGYTEAFF
TGCAGCGTTGAGAAACAGGGAGGGTACACTGAAGCTTTCTTT
>.|.|16|TRBV27|TRBJ2-2
CASSYLLPGNTGELFF
TGTGCCAGCAGTTACCTTCTCCCAGGGAACACCGGGGAGCTGTTTTTT
>.|.|11|TRBV20-1|TRBJ2-3
CSGYSGVTQYF
TGCAGTGGCTACTCTGGTGTTACGCAGTATTTT
>.|.|14|TRBV6-5|TRBJ1-4
CASRPGGDSEKLFF
TGTGCCAGCAGACCCGGAGGAGACTCTGAAAAACTGTTTTTT
>.|.|14|TRBV6-5|TRBJ1-1
CASTFRGGNTEAFF
TGTGCCAGCACTTTCCGGGGTGGAAACACTGAAGCTTTCTTT
>.|.|15|TRBV5-6|TRBJ1-5
CASSLGGAGNQPQHF
TGTGCCAGCAGCTTAGGGGGGGCCGGCAATCAGCCCCAGCATTTT
>TRBD1|.|13|TRBV6-6|TRBJ1-6
CASRDRENSPLHF
TGTGCCAGCAGGGACAGGGAGAATTCACCCCTCCACTTT
>.|.|12|TRBV7-9|TRBJ2-7
CSSTGSPYEQYF
TGTTCCAGCACGGGGAGTCCCTACGAGCAGTACTTC
>.|.|16|TRBV19|TRBJ2-6
CASSTGVRSGANVLTF
TGTGCCAGTAGTACGGGGGTTCGCTCTGGGGCCAACGTCCTGACTTTC
>.|once|14|TRBV19|TRBJ1-6
CASNPSRQNSPLHF
TGTGCCAGTAACCCCTCCCGACAGAATTCACCCCTCCACTTT
>.|.|13|TRBV2|TRBJ2-1
CASSGIDRTNVFF
TGTGCCAGCAGTGGGATAGATCGGACTAATGTGTTCTTC
>TRBD2|.|14|TRBV7-7|TRBJ2-5
CASSLGAGVETQYF
TGTGCTAGCAGCTTAGGAGCGGGGGTAGAGACCCAGTACTTC
>TRBD2|once|14|TRBV19|TRBJ2-1
CASSIPGGADEQFF
TGTGCCAGTAGTATACCGGGGGGGGCCGATGAGCAGTTCTTC
>.|.|15|TRBV5-1|TRBJ1-3
CASSLGQDSGNTIYF
TGCGCCAGCAGCTTGGGGCAAGACTCTGGAAACACCATATATTTT
>TRBD1|.|16|TRBV5-1|TRBJ2-3
CASSRDRGRGADTQYF
TGCGCCAGCAGCCGGGACAGGGGGCGAGGGGCAGATACGCAGTATTTT
>TRBD1|few|15|TRBV7-7|TRBJ2-2
CASSPGTGTTGELFF
TGTGCTAGCAGCCCCGGGACAGGGACCACCGGGGAGCTGTTTTTT
>TRBD1|.|15|TRBV7-8|TRBJ2-1
CASSPLDRDHNEQFF
TGTGCCAGCAGCCCTCTGGACAGGGACCACAATGAGCAGTTCTTC
>.|.|14|TRBV5-1|TRBJ1-1
CASSPTVRNTEAFF
TGCGCCAGCAGCCCGACAGTTAGGAACACTGAAGCTTTCTTT
>.|.|13|TRBV6-5|TRBJ2-7
CASSEGLLYEQYF
TGTGCCAGCAGTGAGGGACTCCTATACGAGCAGTACTTC